This T cell receptor beta chain was documented in a study of blood T cell repertoires in COVID-19. Overall study: Sources were T cells, B-cell-depleted T cells, or PBMCs; the material itself was cDNA or gDNA.

Profiled with immunoSEQ multiplex PCR; TCRdb holds only in-frame clones, not every one. This repertoire shows under 250,000 clones, over 70% found once; its top ten account for 3.7%. V dropped 2 bases and J dropped 1 base, with 5 bases sitting between them. This CDR3 is built from 13 residues. Germline CDR1 MDHEN, CDR2 SYDVKM. The TCR comes from a woman aged 25 to 39 who had been exposed to COVID-19. The sequenced sample consisted of PBMCs or T cells enriched from blood (not recorded which). The V and J genes are TRBV28 and TRBJ1-1; D remains ambiguous. In DNA form, the CDR3 reads TGTGCCAGCAGTTTAGGCGGGAACACTGAAGCTTTCTTT. Translating gives CASSLGGNTEAFF. Looking up the rest from reference TRBV28 and TRBJ1-1 gives the full variable domain: DVKVTQSSRYLVKRTGEKVFLECVQDMDHENMFWYRQDPGLGLRLIYFSYDVKMKEKGDIPEGYSVSREKKERFSLILESASTNQTSMYLCASSLGGNTEAFFGQGTRLTVV.